This is a list of T cell receptor beta chains from one sample in a study of graft-versus-host responses after intestinal transplantation. Repertoires were generated with immunoSEQ multiplex PCR, while TCRdb's copy carries only in-frame clones and drops some. This sample has about 84,000 clones, with roughly 90% found just once. No antigens are known for them. The sample in question was unstimulated CD4+ T cells sorted from spleen or lymph node cells, obtained before transplant. These receptor sequences come from a human donor who was the organ donor for an intestinal transplant. The CDR3 runs from the conserved cysteine through the conserved F or W. Fields, in order: clone size, D gene, V gene, J gene, CDR3 protein, CDR3 DNA. The D gene is left open where the match is weak. Only some rows state a clone size, as once, few, many or a class for expanded clones.

clone_size: -; d_call: -; v_call: TRBV7-2; j_call: TRBJ1-1; cdr3_aa: CASDCEGVGTEAFF; cdr3_nt: TGTGCCAGCGATTGCGAGGGTGTGGGCACTGAAGCTTTCTTT
clone_size: -; d_call: -; v_call: TRBV29-1; j_call: TRBJ2-5; cdr3_aa: CSVPLWWQGKTQETQYF; cdr3_nt: TGCAGCGTTCCGCTCTGGTGGCAGGGTAAGACCCAAGAGACCCAGTACTTC
clone_size: -; d_call: -; v_call: TRBV19; j_call: TRBJ2-1; cdr3_aa: CASSIEGGEQFF; cdr3_nt: TGTGCCAGTAGTATAGAAGGGGGTGAGCAGTTCTTC
clone_size: -; d_call: TRBD1; v_call: TRBV5-4; j_call: TRBJ2-7; cdr3_aa: CASSSVRITGVYEQYF; cdr3_nt: TGTGCCAGCAGCTCAGTACGAATAACAGGGGTGTACGAGCAGTACTTC
clone_size: -; d_call: TRBD1; v_call: TRBV28; j_call: TRBJ1-5; cdr3_aa: CASSFPGTAPQPQHF; cdr3_nt: TGTGCCAGCAGTTTCCCCGGGACAGCACCACAGCCCCAGCATTTT
clone_size: -; d_call: -; v_call: TRBV27; j_call: TRBJ2-1; cdr3_aa: CASRSRAAVLDEQFF; cdr3_nt: TGTGCCAGCAGAAGCAGGGCGGCCGTCCTCGATGAGCAGTTCTTC
clone_size: -; d_call: -; v_call: TRBV27; j_call: TRBJ2-7; cdr3_aa: CASSRQGGYEQYF; cdr3_nt: TGTGCCAGCAGCCGACAGGGAGGCTACGAGCAGTACTTC
clone_size: -; d_call: TRBD1; v_call: TRBV5-1; j_call: TRBJ2-7; cdr3_aa: CASSLAGTGGSYEQYF; cdr3_nt: TGCGCCAGCAGCTTGGCCGGGACAGGGGGCTCCTACGAGCAGTACTTC
clone_size: -; d_call: -; v_call: TRBV5-5; j_call: TRBJ2-7; cdr3_aa: CASSLTIPPYEQYF; cdr3_nt: TGTGCCAGCAGCTTAACAATTCCCCCATACGAGCAGTACTTC
clone_size: -; d_call: TRBD2; v_call: TRBV6-5; j_call: TRBJ2-7; cdr3_aa: CASSSYSGLAGVLVHF; cdr3_nt: TGTGCCAGCAGTTCCTACTCGGGACTAGCGGGGGTACTTGTGCACTTC
clone_size: -; d_call: -; v_call: TRBV11-3; j_call: TRBJ2-5; cdr3_aa: CASSQTGKTQYF; cdr3_nt: TGTGCCAGCAGCCAAACAGGGAAGACCCAGTACTTC
clone_size: -; d_call: -; v_call: TRBV6-5; j_call: TRBJ2-7; cdr3_aa: CASSYRFRTDFYEQYF; cdr3_nt: TGTGCCAGCAGTTACAGGTTTAGGACAGACTTCTACGAGCAGTACTTC
clone_size: -; d_call: TRBD1; v_call: TRBV30; j_call: TRBJ2-7; cdr3_aa: CAWSEGQAPFRYEQYF; cdr3_nt: TGTGCCTGGAGTGAGGGACAGGCTCCATTTCGCTACGAGCAGTACTTC
clone_size: -; d_call: TRBD1; v_call: TRBV2; j_call: TRBJ2-7; cdr3_aa: CASNPRTGEYEQYF; cdr3_nt: TGTGCCAGCAACCCTCGGACAGGGGAATACGAGCAGTACTTC
clone_size: -; d_call: -; v_call: TRBV28; j_call: TRBJ1-5; cdr3_aa: CASSLPMGRDFNQPQHF; cdr3_nt: TGTGCCAGCAGTTTGCCCATGGGCAGGGACTTCAATCAGCCCCAGCATTTT
clone_size: -; d_call: TRBD2; v_call: TRBV5-4; j_call: TRBJ2-7; cdr3_aa: CASSSGTSPYEQYF; cdr3_nt: TGTGCCAGCAGTTCCGGGACTAGCCCCTACGAGCAGTACTTC
clone_size: -; d_call: -; v_call: TRBV5-1; j_call: TRBJ1-3; cdr3_aa: CASSSPTVHSGNTIYF; cdr3_nt: TGCGCCAGCAGCTCCCCTACTGTGCACTCTGGAAACACCATATATTTT
clone_size: -; d_call: -; v_call: TRBV7-9; j_call: TRBJ2-7; cdr3_aa: CASSFRGGQDYEQYF; cdr3_nt: TGTGCCAGCAGCTTTCGCGGGGGCCAGGACTACGAGCAGTACTTC
clone_size: -; d_call: TRBD2; v_call: TRBV5-4; j_call: TRBJ2-1; cdr3_aa: CASSPGPSGSTYNEQFF; cdr3_nt: TGTGCCAGCAGCCCCGGCCCTAGCGGGAGTACCTACAATGAGCAGTTCTTC
clone_size: -; d_call: -; v_call: TRBV30; j_call: TRBJ2-7; cdr3_aa: CAWTFTGGRPFKRDEQYF; cdr3_nt: TGTGCCTGGACTTTTACTGGGGGCAGGCCCTTTAAACGGGACGAGCAGTACTTC
clone_size: -; d_call: -; v_call: TRBV4-2; j_call: TRBJ2-5; cdr3_aa: CASSQVGGLIKTQYF; cdr3_nt: TGTGCCAGCAGCCAAGTGGGGGGTTTGATAAAGACCCAGTACTTC
clone_size: -; d_call: -; v_call: TRBV7-9; j_call: TRBJ1-1; cdr3_aa: CASSPTRKNTEAFF; cdr3_nt: TGTGCCAGCAGCCCGACAAGGAAGAACACTGAAGCTTTCTTT
clone_size: -; d_call: -; v_call: TRBV28; j_call: TRBJ2-7; cdr3_aa: CASSPTGGRHGYEQYF; cdr3_nt: TGTGCCAGCAGCCCGACCGGGGGGCGCCACGGTTACGAGCAGTACTTC
clone_size: -; d_call: -; v_call: TRBV5-5; j_call: TRBJ1-1; cdr3_aa: CASSLATRVAFF; cdr3_nt: TGTGCCAGCAGCTTGGCCACTAGGGTAGCTTTCTTT
clone_size: -; d_call: -; v_call: TRBV10-3; j_call: TRBJ1-1; cdr3_aa: CAISDPSWANMNTEVFF; cdr3_nt: TGTGCCATCAGTGACCCCTCCTGGGCCAACATGAACACTGAAGTTTTCTTT
clone_size: -; d_call: -; v_call: TRBV19; j_call: TRBJ1-2; cdr3_aa: CASSQGDSRGNSGYYGYTF; cdr3_nt: TGTGCCAGTAGTCAAGGGGACTCGAGGGGAAATTCAGGGTACTATGGCTACACCTTC
clone_size: once; d_call: TRBD1; v_call: TRBV19; j_call: TRBJ1-2; cdr3_aa: CASSARGQYGYTF; cdr3_nt: TGTGCCAGTAGTGCCCGGGGACAGTATGGCTACACCTTC
clone_size: -; d_call: TRBD1; v_call: TRBV7-2; j_call: TRBJ1-1; cdr3_aa: CASSLIQQGMNTEAFF; cdr3_nt: TGTGCCAGCAGCTTAATTCAACAGGGGATGAACACTGAAGCTTTCTTT
clone_size: -; d_call: TRBD1; v_call: TRBV10-1; j_call: TRBJ2-7; cdr3_aa: CASSDGQVDYEQYF; cdr3_nt: TGCGCCAGCAGTGACGGACAGGTCGACTACGAGCAGTACTTC
clone_size: -; d_call: TRBD1; v_call: TRBV4-2; j_call: TRBJ1-4; cdr3_aa: CASSQGGQGSEKLFF; cdr3_nt: TGTGCCAGCAGCCAAGGGGGACAGGGTTCGGAAAAACTGTTTTTT
clone_size: -; d_call: TRBD2; v_call: TRBV11-3; j_call: TRBJ2-1; cdr3_aa: CASSWLAGDYNEQFF; cdr3_nt: TGTGCCAGCAGCTGGCTAGCGGGGGACTACAATGAGCAGTTCTTC
clone_size: -; d_call: TRBD1; v_call: TRBV18; j_call: TRBJ2-2; cdr3_aa: CASSPKLTGVTGELFF; cdr3_nt: TGTGCCAGCTCACCGAAGCTTACAGGGGTCACCGGGGAGCTGTTTTTT
clone_size: -; d_call: TRBD1; v_call: TRBV6-6; j_call: TRBJ1-2; cdr3_aa: CASSPTGGSTNYGYTF; cdr3_nt: TGTGCCAGCAGTCCCACAGGGGGTTCGACTAACTATGGCTACACCTTC
clone_size: -; d_call: -; v_call: TRBV5-1; j_call: TRBJ2-3; cdr3_aa: CASRASTDTQYF; cdr3_nt: TGCGCCAGCAGAGCTAGCACAGATACGCAGTATTTT
clone_size: -; d_call: TRBD2; v_call: TRBV5-1; j_call: TRBJ2-7; cdr3_aa: CASSLGTSGGYEQYF; cdr3_nt: TGCGCCAGCAGCTTAGGGACTAGCGGCGGCTACGAGCAGTACTTC
clone_size: -; d_call: TRBD1; v_call: TRBV7-6; j_call: TRBJ1-2; cdr3_aa: CASSLGASGQGARGFRGYTF; cdr3_nt: TGTGCCAGCAGCTTAGGAGCTTCGGGACAGGGGGCGCGGGGTTTTAGAGGCTACACCTTC
clone_size: -; d_call: TRBD1; v_call: TRBV5-1; j_call: TRBJ2-2; cdr3_aa: CASSWDRAVQPGELFF; cdr3_nt: TGCGCCAGCAGCTGGGACAGGGCGGTTCAGCCCGGGGAGCTGTTTTTT
clone_size: -; d_call: TRBD2; v_call: TRBV5-6; j_call: TRBJ2-3; cdr3_aa: CASSFIAGSLTDTQYF; cdr3_nt: TGTGCCAGCAGCTTTATAGCGGGGTCCCTCACAGATACGCAGTATTTT
clone_size: -; d_call: TRBD2; v_call: TRBV5-1; j_call: TRBJ2-2; cdr3_aa: CASSLTEPGLAGTGELFF; cdr3_nt: TGCGCCAGCAGCTTGACCGAACCCGGACTAGCGGGCACCGGGGAGCTGTTTTTT
clone_size: -; d_call: TRBD1; v_call: TRBV28; j_call: TRBJ2-7; cdr3_aa: CATKGGQLPYEQYF; cdr3_nt: TGTGCCACCAAAGGGGGACAGCTCCCCTACGAGCAGTACTTC
clone_size: -; d_call: -; v_call: TRBV7-9; j_call: TRBJ1-4; cdr3_aa: CASSSTPPTDEKLFF; cdr3_nt: TGTGCCAGCAGCTCTACCCCCCCTACAGATGAAAAACTGTTTTTT
clone_size: -; d_call: TRBD2; v_call: TRBV5-1; j_call: TRBJ2-5; cdr3_aa: CASTSGLAGEETQYF; cdr3_nt: TGCGCCAGCACATCCGGACTAGCGGGAGAAGAGACCCAGTACTTC